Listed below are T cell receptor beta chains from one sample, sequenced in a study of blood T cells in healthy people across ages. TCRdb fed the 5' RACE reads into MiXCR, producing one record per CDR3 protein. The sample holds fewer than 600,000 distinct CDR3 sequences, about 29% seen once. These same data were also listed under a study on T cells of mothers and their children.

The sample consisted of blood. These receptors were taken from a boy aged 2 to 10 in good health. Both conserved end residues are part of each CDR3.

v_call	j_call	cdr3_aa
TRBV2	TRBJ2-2	CASSVWGNPTGELFF
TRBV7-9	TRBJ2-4	CASSLGLSWDIQYF
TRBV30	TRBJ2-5	CAWSARQETQYF
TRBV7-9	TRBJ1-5	CASSLAGDRLQHF
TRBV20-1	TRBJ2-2	CSAYRSGGNTGELFF
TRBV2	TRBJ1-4	CAGSEYEKLFF
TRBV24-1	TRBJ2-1	CATSDSAGGSYNEQFF
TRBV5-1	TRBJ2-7	CASSSGAGQLRDF
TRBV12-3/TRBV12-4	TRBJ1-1	CASSPVRRGNTEAFF
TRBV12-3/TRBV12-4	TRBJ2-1	CASTPSGGLGQFF
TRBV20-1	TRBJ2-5	CSAELDGETQYF
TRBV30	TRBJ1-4	CAWSRISNEKLFF
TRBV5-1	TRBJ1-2	CASSLGAGGASIYGYTF
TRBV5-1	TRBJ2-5	CASSRTRIIQETQYF
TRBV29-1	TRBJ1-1	CSHRDRAGTEAFF
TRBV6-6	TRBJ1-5	CASSPFDRGHGNQPQHF
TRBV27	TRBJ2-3	CASSFPGRGTQYF
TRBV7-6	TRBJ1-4	CASSLVVSKKLFF
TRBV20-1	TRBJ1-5	CSARGTGGRQPQHF
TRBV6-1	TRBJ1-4	CASSEDITDGKLFF
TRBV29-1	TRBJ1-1	CSVAIRVEAFF
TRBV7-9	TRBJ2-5	CASSSYRDEETQYF
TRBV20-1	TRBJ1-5	CSAGGTGGPSNQPQHF
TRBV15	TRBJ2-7	CATSRQGPYEQYF
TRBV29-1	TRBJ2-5	CSVEDWTSGSGETQYF
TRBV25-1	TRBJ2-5	CASSDFRGRGQETQYF
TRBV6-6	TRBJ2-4	CASSSMWDGLAKNIQYF
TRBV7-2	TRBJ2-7	CASSLGGGFPSYEQYF
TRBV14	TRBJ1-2	CASSPVGVYGYTF
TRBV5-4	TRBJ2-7	CASSPTAGGPTTHEQYF
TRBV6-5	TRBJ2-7	CASSSSRGGGEQYF
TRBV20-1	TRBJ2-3	CSARAQRTDTQYF
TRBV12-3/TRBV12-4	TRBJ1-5	CASSRVGGNQPQHF
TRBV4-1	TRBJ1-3	CASSRETASSENTIYF
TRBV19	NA	CASSMNQRGIYEQYF
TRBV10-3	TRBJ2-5	CAISEHRAGEETQYF
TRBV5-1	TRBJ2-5	CASTLEGEETQYF
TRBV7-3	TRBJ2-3	CASSQGGLTDTQYF
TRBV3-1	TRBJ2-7	CASSQGGLAGVISYEQYF
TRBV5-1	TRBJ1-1	CASHGLSNTEAFF
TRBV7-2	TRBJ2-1	CASSLRVGGGNEQFF
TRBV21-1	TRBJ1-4	CASRNPGGREKLFF
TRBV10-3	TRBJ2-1	CAISEDHGEQFF
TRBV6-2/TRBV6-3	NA	CASNLSGRAAHEQYF
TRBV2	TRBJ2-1	CASSGVGGSYNEQFF